The sequence of this T cell receptor (beta chain) was determined in a study of CD4 and CD8 cells across lung adenocarcinoma regions. A single record per CDR3 protein comes from TCRdb applying MiXCR to the PCR reads. The sample yields 25,000 to 30,000 distinct CDR3 sequences, more than 40% seen once. Localized lung adenocarcinoma, a non-small cell lung cancer, affected the donors. The CDR3 runs to 16 residues. Germline V gene sequence: CDR1 SGHVS, CDR2 FNYEAQ. V lost 7 bases, J lost 4 bases, and 12 bases stayed unmatched. This receptor was obtained from a male donor with lung adenocarcinoma. The CD4 and CD8 labels of this study may be unreliable. V and J are TRBV7-6 and TRBJ2-3; 9 nucleotides match TRBD2. Sequencing used CD8+ T cells from the center of a lung tumor. The CDR3 loop is CASTSAGREGPDTQYF. CDR3 nucleotide sequence: TGTGCCAGCACCTCCGCGGGGCGGGAGGGCCCAGATACGCAGTATTTT.